The rows below give T cell receptor beta chains drawn from one sample of a study of cytomegalovirus exposure and HLA in healthy donors. The method was immunoSEQ multiplex PCR; TCRdb's version includes in-frame clones alone and lacks a portion of them. This sample has 100,000 to 150,000 clones; under 85% occur once, and the top ten carry roughly 4%. Material for sequencing was PBMCs. Source of these receptors: a woman aged 45 to 65 in good health and CMV-seropositive. Both conserved end residues are part of each CDR3. A D gene is named only where the DNA matches it firmly. Not all rows give a size; the values are once, few, many and, for expanded clones, a class.

TRBD1 TRBJ2-5 NA TRBV7-9 CASSLPTGFGETQYF TGTGCCAGCAGCTTACCGACAGGGTTTGGGGAGACCCAGTACTTC
TRBD2 TRBJ2-7 NA TRBV7-2 CASSFTSGGAGSYEQYF TGTGCCAGCAGCTTTACTAGCGGGGGGGCCGGGTCCTACGAGCAGTACTTC
NA TRBJ2-7 NA TRBV7-2 CASSLEPGSYEQYF TGTGCCAGCAGCTTAGAACCGGGGTCCTACGAGCAGTACTTC
TRBD1 TRBJ1-1 NA TRBV19 CASTLGQLNTEAFF TGTGCCAGTACCTTGGGACAGCTGAACACTGAAGCTTTCTTT
NA TRBJ2-1 NA TRBV15 CATSRTESSYNEQFF TGTGCCACCAGCAGAACAGAGAGCTCCTACAATGAGCAGTTCTTC
TRBD2 TRBJ2-3 few TRBV9 CASSQRGAPGADTQYF TGTGCCAGCTCCCAGCGGGGGGCCCCGGGGGCGGATACGCAGTATTTT
NA TRBJ1-4 few TRBV19 CASSISVQRNEKLFF TGTGCCAGTAGTATATCGGTACAGCGGAATGAAAAACTGTTTTTT
TRBD1 TRBJ2-2 once TRBV15 CATSIDRGMNTGELFF TGTGCCACCAGCATCGACAGGGGGATGAACACCGGGGAGCTGTTTTTT
NA TRBJ1-2 NA TRBV9 CASSVVGDGGAGYTF TGTGCCAGCAGCGTAGTAGGGGATGGGGGGGCAGGCTACACCTTC
NA TRBJ1-4 NA TRBV4-3 CASSQDGPWTYTTNEKLFF TGCGCCAGCAGCCAAGATGGACCTTGGACATACACAACTAATGAAAAACTGTTTTTT
NA TRBJ2-5 many TRBV6-1 CASNGVASEQETQYF TGTGCCAGCAACGGGGTGGCTAGCGAGCAAGAGACCCAGTACTTC
NA TRBJ1-1 few TRBV2 CASSSEGWRSEAFF TGTGCCAGCAGTAGTGAAGGGTGGAGGTCTGAAGCTTTCTTT
NA TRBJ2-3 NA TRBV5-1 CASSGGPNTDTQYF TGCGCCAGCAGCGGAGGCCCTAACACAGATACGCAGTATTTT
NA TRBJ2-3 NA TRBV5-1 CASSLAASRGAWDTQYF TGCGCCAGCAGCTTGGCCGCTAGCAGGGGGGCCTGGGATACGCAGTATTTT
NA TRBJ2-7 NA TRBV7-9 CSGQGSYEQYF TGTTCCGGGCAAGGGAGCTACGAGCAGTACTTC
TRBD2 TRBJ2-5 NA TRBV11-2 CASSQNGRGETQYF TGTGCCAGCAGCCAAAACGGGCGGGGGGAGACCCAGTACTTC
NA TRBJ1-3 NA TRBV5-6 CASSRDTNSPGNTIYF TGTGCCAGCTCCCGGGACACAAATTCCCCTGGAAACACCATATATTTT
NA TRBJ1-1 NA TRBV29-1 CSVEAPGGTEAFF TGCAGCGTTGAAGCCCCCGGGGGAACTGAAGCTTTCTTT
NA TRBJ2-1 once TRBV19 CASRNTHRDWMRRMEFF TGTGCCAGTAGAAACACCCACAGGGATTGGATGCGTAGAATGGAGTTCTTC
NA TRBJ2-5 few TRBV18 CASSGWQTQETQYF TGTGCCAGCTCGGGTTGGCAGACACAAGAGACCCAGTACTTC
TRBD2 TRBJ2-1 NA TRBV10-2 CASSESLAGPRDEQFF TGCGCCAGCAGTGAGTCATTAGCGGGGCCCCGGGATGAGCAGTTCTTC
TRBD1 TRBJ2-6 NA TRBV29-1 CSVDRGSPGANVLTF TGCAGCGTTGACAGGGGGTCCCCTGGGGCCAACGTCCTGACTTTC
TRBD2 TRBJ2-4 NA TRBV10-3 CAISNTGGTKNIQYF TGTGCCATCAGTAACACGGGGGGGACCAAAAACATTCAGTACTTC
NA TRBJ1-1 NA TRBV5-6 CASSLAPGDEAFF TGTGCCAGCAGCTTGGCCCCAGGGGATGAAGCTTTCTTT
NA TRBJ2-3 once TRBV7-6 CASSLGAGPDTQYF TGTGCCAGCAGCTTAGGGGCAGGGCCAGATACGCAGTATTTT
NA TRBJ1-2 few TRBV6-5 CASSYGPDWGYTF TGTGCCAGCAGTTACGGCCCTGATTGGGGCTACACCTTC
NA TRBJ1-6 NA TRBV6-1 CASSASYSPLHF TGTGCCAGCAGTGCTAGTTATTCACCCCTCCACTTT
NA TRBJ1-4 NA TRBV6-4 CASSDSSNEKLFF TGTGCCAGCAGTGATTCGAGTAATGAAAAACTGTTTTTT
NA TRBJ2-6 NA TRBV6-6 CASSYSDFPGANVLTF TGTGCCAGCAGTTACTCCGACTTCCCTGGGGCCAACGTCCTGACTTTC
NA TRBJ2-3 NA TRBV7-9 CASSWGGADERQYF TGTGCCAGCAGCTGGGGGGGGGCAGATGAGAGGCAGTATTTT
NA TRBJ2-2 NA TRBV10-3 CAIRISGTSNTGELFF TGTGCCATCAGAATATCCGGGACTTCGAACACCGGGGAGCTGTTTTTT
NA TRBJ1-2 NA TRBV11-2 CASSPGTSFYGYTF TGTGCCAGCAGCCCCGGGACAAGTTTCTATGGCTACACCTTC
NA TRBJ1-1 NA TRBV13 CASSLPIQGGGNTEAFF TGTGCCAGCAGCCTCCCTATACAGGGAGGGGGGAACACTGAAGCTTTCTTT
NA TRBJ1-1 NA TRBV25-1 CASRPYRPENRNTEAFF TGTGCCAGCAGACCATACAGGCCAGAGAATAGGAACACTGAAGCTTTCTTT
NA TRBJ2-3 NA TRBV11-2 CASSSAGQTGDTQYF TGTGCCAGCAGCTCCGCGGGCCAAACGGGTGATACGCAGTATTTT
NA TRBJ1-1 NA TRBV5-1 CASQMGLMNTEAFF TGCGCCAGCCAAATGGGACTAATGAACACTGAAGCTTTCTTT
NA TRBJ2-4 NA TRBV15 CATSKGGASDIQYF TGTGCCACCAGCAAGGGGGGGGCTTCGGACATTCAGTACTTC
TRBD1 TRBJ1-2 few TRBV18 CASSPQGDGYTF TGTGCCAGCTCACCGCAGGGGGATGGCTACACCTTC
NA TRBJ1-2 NA TRBV5-1 CASTQEQGSGYTF TGCGCCAGCACGCAAGAACAGGGTTCTGGCTACACCTTC
NA TRBJ1-2 NA TRBV15 CATSAHWTAHYGYTF TGTGCCACCAGCGCCCATTGGACAGCCCACTATGGCTACACCTTC
TRBD1 TRBJ1-5 NA TRBV19 CASSRTGGNQPQHF TGTGCCAGTAGTAGAACAGGGGGGAATCAGCCCCAGCATTTT
TRBD1 TRBJ2-7 once TRBV6-5 CASSARTGVGF TGTGCCAGCAGTGCAAGGACAGGGGTCGGTTTC
NA TRBJ2-5 NA TRBV7-2 CASSFQNSQETQYF TGTGCCAGCAGCTTCCAAAACAGCCAAGAGACCCAGTACTTC
NA TRBJ1-3 NA TRBV5-5 CASSSGTGNTIYF TGTGCCAGCAGCTCAGGGACTGGAAACACCATATATTTT
NA TRBJ1-5 NA TRBV6-1 CASSEQNSNQPQHF TGTGCCAGCAGTGAACAAAATAGCAATCAGCCCCAGCATTTT
TRBD1 TRBJ2-2 few TRBV4-3 CASSQGQTGVAGELFF TGCGCCAGCAGCCAAGGCCAGACAGGGGTGGCCGGGGAGCTGTTTTTT